This TCR beta chain came from a study of blood T cell repertoires in COVID-19. Study-level background: The cDNA or gDNA used as material had been derived from T cells, B-cell-depleted T cells, or PBMCs.

As originally analysed: Estimation of nucleated cell counts relied on the amplification of reference gene primers. The data were produced by immunoSEQ multiplex PCR, yet TCRdb's version contains in-frame clones alone and is incomplete. For V, J and clone size, that table is used; D and trimming come from the DNA. The table lists about 300,000 clones, approximately 84% of them singletons. Trimming removed 7 bases at V and 0 bases at J, with 10 bases between. The CDR3 has 13 amino acids. CDR1 and CDR2 (germline): SQVTM, ANQGSEA. Cohort 3 recovery required two negative PCRs, clearance, or symptom resolution.

This receptor was taken from a man aged 25-45 years who had recovered from COVID-19. Sequences were obtained from PBMCs or T cells enriched from blood (not recorded which). This chain uses TRBV29-1 with TRBJ2-4, with D maybe TRBD2 (6 bases). The CDR3: CSAGGIAKNIQYF. The CDR3 DNA is TGCAGCGCTGGGGGGATAGCCAAAAACATTCAGTACTTC.